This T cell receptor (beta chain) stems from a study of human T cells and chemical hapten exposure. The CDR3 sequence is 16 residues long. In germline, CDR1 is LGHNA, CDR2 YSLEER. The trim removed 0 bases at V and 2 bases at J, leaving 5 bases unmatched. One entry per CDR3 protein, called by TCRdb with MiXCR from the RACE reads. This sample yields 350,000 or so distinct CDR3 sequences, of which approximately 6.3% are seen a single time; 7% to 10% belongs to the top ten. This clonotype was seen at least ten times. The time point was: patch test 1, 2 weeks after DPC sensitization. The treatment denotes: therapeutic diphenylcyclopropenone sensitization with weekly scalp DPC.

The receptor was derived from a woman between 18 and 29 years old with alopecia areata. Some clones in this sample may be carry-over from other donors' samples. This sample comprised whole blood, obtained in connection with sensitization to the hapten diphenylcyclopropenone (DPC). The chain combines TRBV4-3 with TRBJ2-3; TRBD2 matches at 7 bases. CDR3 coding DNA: TGCGCCAGCAGCCAAGAAGCCACTAGCGCCACAGATACGCAGTATTTT. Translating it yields CASSQEATSATDTQYF.